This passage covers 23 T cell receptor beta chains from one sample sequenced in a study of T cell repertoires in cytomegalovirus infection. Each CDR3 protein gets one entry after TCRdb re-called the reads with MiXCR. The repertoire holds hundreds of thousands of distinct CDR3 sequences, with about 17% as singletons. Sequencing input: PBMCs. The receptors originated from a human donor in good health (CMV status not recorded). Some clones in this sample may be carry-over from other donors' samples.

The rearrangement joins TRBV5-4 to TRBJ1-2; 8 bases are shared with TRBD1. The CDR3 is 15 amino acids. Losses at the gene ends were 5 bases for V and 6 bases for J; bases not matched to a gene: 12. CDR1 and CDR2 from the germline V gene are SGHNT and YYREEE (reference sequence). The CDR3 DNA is TGTGCCAGCAGTTCATGGACAGGGTGGCATAATGGCTACACCTTC. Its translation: CASSSWTGWHNGYTF.

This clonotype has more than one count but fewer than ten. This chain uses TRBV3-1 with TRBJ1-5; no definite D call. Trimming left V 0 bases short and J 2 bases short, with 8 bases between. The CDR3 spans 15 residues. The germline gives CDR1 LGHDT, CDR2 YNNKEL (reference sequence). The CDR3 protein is CASSQDRQGNQPQHF. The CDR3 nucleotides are TGTGCCAGCAGCCAAGATCGGCAAGGCAATCAGCCCCAGCATTTT. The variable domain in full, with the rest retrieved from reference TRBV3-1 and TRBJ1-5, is DTAVSQTPKYLVTQMGNDKSIKCEQNLGHDTMYWYKQDSKKFLKIMFSYNNKELIINETVPNRFSPKSPDKAHLNLHINSLELGDSAVYFCASSQDRQGNQPQHFGDGTRLSIL.

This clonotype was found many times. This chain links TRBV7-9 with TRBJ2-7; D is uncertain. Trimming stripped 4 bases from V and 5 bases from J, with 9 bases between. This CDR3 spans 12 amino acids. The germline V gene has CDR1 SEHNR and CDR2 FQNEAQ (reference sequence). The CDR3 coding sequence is TGTGCCAGCAGCTCTAACGCACACGAGCAGTACTTC. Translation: CASSSNAHEQYF.

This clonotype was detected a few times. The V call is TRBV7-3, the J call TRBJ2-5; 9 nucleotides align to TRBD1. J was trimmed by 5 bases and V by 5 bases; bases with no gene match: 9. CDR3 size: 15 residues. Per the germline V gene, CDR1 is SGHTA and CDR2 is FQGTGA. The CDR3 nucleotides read TGTGCCAGCAGCCGTGGGACAGGGTCATCTGAGACCCAGTACTTC. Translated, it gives CASSRGTGSSETQYF.

CDR3 region: CASSQGWGTNEKLFF. CDR3 in DNA: TGCGCCAGCAGCCAAGGGTGGGGAACTAATGAAAAACTGTTTTTT. The chain links TRBV4-1 to TRBJ1-4; D unresolved. Germline CDR1 and CDR2: MGHRA and YSYEKL. Trimming shortened V by 1 base and J by 1 base, and 7 bases separated the two germline ends. This CDR3 spans 15 amino acids.

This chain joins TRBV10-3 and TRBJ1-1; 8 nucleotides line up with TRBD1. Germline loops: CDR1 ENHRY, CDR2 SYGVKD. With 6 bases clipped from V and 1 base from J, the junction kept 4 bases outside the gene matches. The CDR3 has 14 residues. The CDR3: CAIRSGTGNTEAFF. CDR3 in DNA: TGTGCCATCAGATCCGGGACAGGGAACACTGAAGCTTTCTTT.

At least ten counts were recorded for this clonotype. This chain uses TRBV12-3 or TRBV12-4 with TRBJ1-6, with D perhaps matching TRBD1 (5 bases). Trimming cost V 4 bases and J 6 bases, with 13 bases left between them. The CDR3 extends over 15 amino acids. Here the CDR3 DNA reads TGTGCCAGCAGTTCCCAGGGTACGGTTAATTCACCCCTCCACTTT. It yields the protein CASSSQGTVNSPLHF.

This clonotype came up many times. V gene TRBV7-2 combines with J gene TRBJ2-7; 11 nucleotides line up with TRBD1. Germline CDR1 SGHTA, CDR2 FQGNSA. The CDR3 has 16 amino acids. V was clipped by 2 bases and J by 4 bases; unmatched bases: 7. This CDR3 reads CASSLRLGQGDYEQYF. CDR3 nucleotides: TGTGCCAGCAGCTTACGGCTGGGACAGGGGGATTACGAGCAGTACTTC.

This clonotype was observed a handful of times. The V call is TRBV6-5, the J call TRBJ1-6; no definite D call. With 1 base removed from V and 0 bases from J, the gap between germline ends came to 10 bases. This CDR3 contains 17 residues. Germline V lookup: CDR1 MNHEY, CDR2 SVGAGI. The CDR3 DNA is TGTGCCAGCAGTTACTACGGACCTAGCTCCTATAATTCACCCCTCCACTTT. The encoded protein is CASSYYGPSSYNSPLHF.

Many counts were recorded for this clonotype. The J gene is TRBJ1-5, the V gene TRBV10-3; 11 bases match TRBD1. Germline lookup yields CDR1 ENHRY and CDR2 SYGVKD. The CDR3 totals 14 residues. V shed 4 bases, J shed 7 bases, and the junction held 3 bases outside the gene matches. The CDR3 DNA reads TGTGCCATCAGTGGGGACAGGGGGGAACAGCCCCAGCATTTT. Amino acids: CAISGDRGEQPQHF.

As DNA, the CDR3 is TGTGCCAGCAGCCCTGGACAGCCTACGGAGAACACTGAAGCTTTCTTT. It codes for CASSPGQPTENTEAFF. This chain connects TRBV27 to TRBJ1-1; D possibly corresponds to TRBD1 (6 bases). CDR3 length equals 16 residues. V lost 6 bases, J lost 1 base, and 18 bases lay in between. In germline, CDR1 is MNHEY, CDR2 SMNVEV (reference sequence).

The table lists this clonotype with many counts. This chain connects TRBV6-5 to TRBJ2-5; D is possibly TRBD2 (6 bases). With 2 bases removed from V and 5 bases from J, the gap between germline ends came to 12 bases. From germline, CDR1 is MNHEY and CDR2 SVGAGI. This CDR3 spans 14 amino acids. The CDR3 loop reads CASSYLVGRETQYF. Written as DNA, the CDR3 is TGTGCCAGCAGTTACCTGGTAGGGAGGGAGACCCAGTACTTC.

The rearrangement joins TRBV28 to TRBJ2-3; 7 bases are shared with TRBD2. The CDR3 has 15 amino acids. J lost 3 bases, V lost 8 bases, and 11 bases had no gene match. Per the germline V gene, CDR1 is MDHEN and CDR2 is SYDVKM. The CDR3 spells CASAGGSFMTDTQYF. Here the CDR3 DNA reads TGTGCCAGCGCCGGGGGGTCGTTTATGACAGATACGCAGTATTTT.

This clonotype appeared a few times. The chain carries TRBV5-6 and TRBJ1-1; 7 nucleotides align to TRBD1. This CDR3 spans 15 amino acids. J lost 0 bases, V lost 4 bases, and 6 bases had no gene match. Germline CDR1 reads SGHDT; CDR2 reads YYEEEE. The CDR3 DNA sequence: TGTGCCAGCAGCCCGCGGGGGACAGTGAACACTGAAGCTTTCTTT. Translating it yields CASSPRGTVNTEAFF.

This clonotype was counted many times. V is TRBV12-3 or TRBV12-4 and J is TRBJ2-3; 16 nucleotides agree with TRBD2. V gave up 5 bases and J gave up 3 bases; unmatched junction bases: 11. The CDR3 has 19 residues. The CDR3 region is CASSPSPGLAGGNTDTQYF. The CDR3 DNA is TGTGCCAGCAGTCCTTCACCGGGACTAGCGGGGGGGAATACAGATACGCAGTATTTT.

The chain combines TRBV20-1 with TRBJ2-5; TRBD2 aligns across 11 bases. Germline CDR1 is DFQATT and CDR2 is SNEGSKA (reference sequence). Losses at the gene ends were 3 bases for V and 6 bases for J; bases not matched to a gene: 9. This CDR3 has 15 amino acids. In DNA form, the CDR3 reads TGCAGTGCTAGCCAGGGTAGCGGGGGGGCAAAGACCCAGTACTTC. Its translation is CSASQGSGGAKTQYF.

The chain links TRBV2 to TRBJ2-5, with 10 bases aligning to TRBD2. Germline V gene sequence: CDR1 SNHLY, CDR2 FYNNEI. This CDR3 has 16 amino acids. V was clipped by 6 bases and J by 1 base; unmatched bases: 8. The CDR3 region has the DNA TGTGCCAGCAGCGCCTCTCCTAGCGGGGGCCAAGAGACCCAGTACTTC. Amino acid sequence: CASSASPSGGQETQYF. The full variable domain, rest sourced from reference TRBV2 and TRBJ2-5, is EPEVTQTPSHQVTQMGQEVILRCVPISNHLYFYWYRQILGQKVEFLVSFYNNEISEKSEIFDDQFSVERPDGSNFTLKIRSTKLEDSAMYFCASSASPSGGQETQYFGPGTRLLVL.

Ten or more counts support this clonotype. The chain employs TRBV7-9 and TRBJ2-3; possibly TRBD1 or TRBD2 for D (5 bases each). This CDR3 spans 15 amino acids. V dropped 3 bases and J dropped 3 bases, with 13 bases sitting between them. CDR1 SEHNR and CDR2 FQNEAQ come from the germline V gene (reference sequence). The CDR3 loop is CASSLGRSMTDTQYF. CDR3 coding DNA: TGTGCCAGCAGCTTGGGACGATCGATGACAGATACGCAGTATTTT.

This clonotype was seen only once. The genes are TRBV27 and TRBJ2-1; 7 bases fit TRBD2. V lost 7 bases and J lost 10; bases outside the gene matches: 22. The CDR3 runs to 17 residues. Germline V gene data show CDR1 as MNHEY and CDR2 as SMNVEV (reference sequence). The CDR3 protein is CASTSPRAPVKGGEQFF. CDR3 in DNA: TGTGCCAGCACCTCACCAAGAGCGCCGGTAAAGGGAGGGGAGCAGTTCTTC.

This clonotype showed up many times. CDR3 protein: CASSLASGQPSNQPQHF. CDR3 in DNA: TGTGCCAGCAGCTTGGCCTCGGGACAGCCAAGCAATCAGCCCCAGCATTTT. The V and J genes are TRBV7-2 and TRBJ1-5, with 7 positions matching TRBD1. The V segment lost 3 bases and the J segment 1 base; nucleotides outside the gene matches: 9. The CDR3 is 17 amino acids. The germline CDR1 and CDR2 sequences are SGHTA and FQGNSA.

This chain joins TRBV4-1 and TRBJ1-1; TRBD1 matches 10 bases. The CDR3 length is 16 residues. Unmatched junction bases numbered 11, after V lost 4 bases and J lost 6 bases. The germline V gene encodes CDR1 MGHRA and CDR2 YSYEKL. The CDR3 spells CASSPRQGALRPEAFF. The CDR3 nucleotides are TGCGCCAGCAGCCCGCGACAGGGGGCGCTTAGACCTGAAGCTTTCTTT.

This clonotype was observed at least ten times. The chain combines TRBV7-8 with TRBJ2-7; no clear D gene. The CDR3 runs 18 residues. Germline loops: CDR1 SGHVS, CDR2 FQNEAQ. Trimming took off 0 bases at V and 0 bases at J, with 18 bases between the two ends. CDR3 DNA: TGTGCCAGCAGCTTAGCGGTTAGTCCTAAACTCCACTCCTACGAGCAGTACTTC. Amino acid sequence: CASSLAVSPKLHSYEQYF.

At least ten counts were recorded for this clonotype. DNA for the CDR3: TGCGCCAGCAGCCAAGTGCGGCGGTCCGGGACTGAAGCTTTCTTT. This gives the protein CASSQVRRSGTEAFF. The chain recombines TRBV4-1 with TRBJ1-1; D uncertain. CDR1 MGHRA and CDR2 YSYEKL come from the germline V gene. The CDR3 has 15 amino acids. Trimming left V 1 base short and J 5 bases short, with 14 bases between.